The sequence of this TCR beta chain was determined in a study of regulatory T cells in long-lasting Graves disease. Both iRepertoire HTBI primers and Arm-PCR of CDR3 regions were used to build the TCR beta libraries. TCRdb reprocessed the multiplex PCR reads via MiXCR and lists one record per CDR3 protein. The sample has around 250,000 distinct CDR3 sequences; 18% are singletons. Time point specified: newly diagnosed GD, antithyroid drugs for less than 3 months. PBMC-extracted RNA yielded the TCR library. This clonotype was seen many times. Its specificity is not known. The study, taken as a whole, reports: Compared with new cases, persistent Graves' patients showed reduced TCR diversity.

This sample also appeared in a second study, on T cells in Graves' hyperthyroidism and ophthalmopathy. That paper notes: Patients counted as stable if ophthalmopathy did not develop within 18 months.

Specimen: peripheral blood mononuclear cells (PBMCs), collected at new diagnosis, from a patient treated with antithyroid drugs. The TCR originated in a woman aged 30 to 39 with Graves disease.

Here the CDR3 reads CASSEIYTGELFF. The CDR3 region has the DNA TGTGCCAGCAGTGAAATATACACCGGGGAGCTGTTTTTT. This chain links TRBV2 with TRBJ2-2, with unresolved D. V dropped 2 bases and J dropped 3 bases, with 4 bases sitting between them. The CDR3 runs 13 residues. Per the germline V gene, CDR1 is SNHLY and CDR2 is FYNNEI.